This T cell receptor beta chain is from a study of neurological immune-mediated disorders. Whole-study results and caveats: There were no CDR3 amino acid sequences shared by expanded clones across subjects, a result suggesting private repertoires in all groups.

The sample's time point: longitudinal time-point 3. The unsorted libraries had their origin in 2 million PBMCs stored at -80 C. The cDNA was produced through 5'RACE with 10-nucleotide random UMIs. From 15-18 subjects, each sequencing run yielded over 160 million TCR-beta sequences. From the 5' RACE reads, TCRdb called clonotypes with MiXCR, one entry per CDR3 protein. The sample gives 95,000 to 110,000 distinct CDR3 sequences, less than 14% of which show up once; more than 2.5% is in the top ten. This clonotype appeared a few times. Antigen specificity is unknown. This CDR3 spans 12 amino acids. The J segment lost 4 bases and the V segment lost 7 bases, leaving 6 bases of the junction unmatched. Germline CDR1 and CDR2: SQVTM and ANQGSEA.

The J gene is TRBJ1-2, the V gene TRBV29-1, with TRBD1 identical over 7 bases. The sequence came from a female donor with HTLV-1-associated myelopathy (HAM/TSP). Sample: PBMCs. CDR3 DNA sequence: TGCAGCGCCGTGAGGGACAGCTATGGCTACACCTTC. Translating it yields CSAVRDSYGYTF. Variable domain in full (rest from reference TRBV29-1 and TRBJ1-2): SAVISQKPSRDICQRGTSLTIQCQVDSQVTMMFWYRQQPGQSLTLIATANQGSEATYESGFVIDKFPISRPNLTFSTLTVSNMSPEDSSIYLCSAVRDSYGYTFGSGTRLTVV.